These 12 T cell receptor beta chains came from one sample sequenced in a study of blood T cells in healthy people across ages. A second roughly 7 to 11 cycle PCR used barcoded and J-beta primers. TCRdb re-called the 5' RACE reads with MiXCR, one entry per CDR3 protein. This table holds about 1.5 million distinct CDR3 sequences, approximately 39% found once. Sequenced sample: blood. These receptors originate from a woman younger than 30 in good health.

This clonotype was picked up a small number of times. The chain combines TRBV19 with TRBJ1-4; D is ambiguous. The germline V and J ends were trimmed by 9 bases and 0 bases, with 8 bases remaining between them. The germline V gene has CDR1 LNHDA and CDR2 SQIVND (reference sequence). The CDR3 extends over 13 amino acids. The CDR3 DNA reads TGTGCCAGCTGCAGAGCAACTAATGAAAAACTGTTTTTT. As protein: CASCRATNEKLFF.

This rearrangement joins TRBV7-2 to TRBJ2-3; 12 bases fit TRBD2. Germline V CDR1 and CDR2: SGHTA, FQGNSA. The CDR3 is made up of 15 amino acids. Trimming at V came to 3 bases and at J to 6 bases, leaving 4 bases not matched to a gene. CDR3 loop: CASSFRLAGVDTQYF. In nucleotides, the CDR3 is TGTGCCAGCAGCTTCCGACTAGCGGGAGTGGATACGCAGTATTTT. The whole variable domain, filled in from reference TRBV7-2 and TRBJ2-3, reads GAGVSQSPSNKVTEKGKDVELRCDPISGHTALYWYRQSLGQGLEFLIYFQGNSAPDKSGLPSDRFSAERTGGSVSTLTIQRTQQEDSAVYLCASSFRLAGVDTQYFGPGTRLTVL.

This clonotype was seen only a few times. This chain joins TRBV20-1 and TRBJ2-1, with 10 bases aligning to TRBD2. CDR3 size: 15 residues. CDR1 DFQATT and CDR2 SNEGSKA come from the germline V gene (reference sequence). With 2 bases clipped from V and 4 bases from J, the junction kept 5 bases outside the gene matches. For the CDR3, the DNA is TGCAGTGCTAGACTACTAGCGGGGAGGTACAATGAGCAGTTCTTC. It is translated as CSARLLAGRYNEQFF.

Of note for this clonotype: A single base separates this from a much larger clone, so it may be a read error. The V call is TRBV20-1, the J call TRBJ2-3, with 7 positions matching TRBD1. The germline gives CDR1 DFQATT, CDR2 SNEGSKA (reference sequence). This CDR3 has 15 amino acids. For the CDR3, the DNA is TGCAGTACTAGTAGGGCAGGGGGATCCACAGATACGCAGTATTTT. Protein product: CSTSRAGGSTDTQYF.

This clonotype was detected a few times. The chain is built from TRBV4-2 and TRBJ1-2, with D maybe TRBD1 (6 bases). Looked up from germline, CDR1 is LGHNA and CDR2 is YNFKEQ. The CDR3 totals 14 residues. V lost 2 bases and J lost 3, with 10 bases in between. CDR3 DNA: TGTGCCAGCAGCCAACGGGGGGCAGACTATGGCTACACCTTC. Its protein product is CASSQRGADYGYTF.

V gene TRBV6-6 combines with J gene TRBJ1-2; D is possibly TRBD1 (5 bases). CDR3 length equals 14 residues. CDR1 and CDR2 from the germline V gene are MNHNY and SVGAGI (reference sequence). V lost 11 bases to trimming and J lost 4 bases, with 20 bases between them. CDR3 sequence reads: CAGSGPRGGYGYTF. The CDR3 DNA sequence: TGTGCCGGTAGCGGGCCCCGGGGCGGCTATGGCTACACCTTC.

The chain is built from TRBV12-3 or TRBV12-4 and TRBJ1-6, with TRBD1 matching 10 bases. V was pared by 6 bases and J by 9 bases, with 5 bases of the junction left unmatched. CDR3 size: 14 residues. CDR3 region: CASSRDRGLSPLHF. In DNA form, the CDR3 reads TGTGCCAGCAGCAGGGACAGGGGACTTTCACCCCTCCACTTT.

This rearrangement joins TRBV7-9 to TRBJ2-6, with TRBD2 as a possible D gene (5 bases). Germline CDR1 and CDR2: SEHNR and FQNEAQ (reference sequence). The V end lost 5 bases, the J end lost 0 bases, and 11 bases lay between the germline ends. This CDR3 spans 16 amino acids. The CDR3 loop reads CASSLGVGSGANVLTF. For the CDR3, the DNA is TGTGCCAGCAGCCTCGGGGTCGGCTCTGGGGCCAACGTCCTGACTTTC.

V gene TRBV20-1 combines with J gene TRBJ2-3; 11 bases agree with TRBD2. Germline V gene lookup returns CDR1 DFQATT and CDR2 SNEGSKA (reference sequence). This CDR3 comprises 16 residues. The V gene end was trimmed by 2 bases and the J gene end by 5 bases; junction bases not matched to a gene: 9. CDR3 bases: TGCAGTGCTAGATATCTACTAGCGGGAGACGGAGATACGCAGTATTTT. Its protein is CSARYLLAGDGDTQYF.

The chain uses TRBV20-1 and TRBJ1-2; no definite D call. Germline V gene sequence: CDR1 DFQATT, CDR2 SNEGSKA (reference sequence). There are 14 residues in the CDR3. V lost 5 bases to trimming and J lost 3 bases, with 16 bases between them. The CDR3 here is CSAGARARDYGYTF. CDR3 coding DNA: TGCAGTGCTGGAGCGCGGGCGCGGGACTATGGCTACACCTTC.

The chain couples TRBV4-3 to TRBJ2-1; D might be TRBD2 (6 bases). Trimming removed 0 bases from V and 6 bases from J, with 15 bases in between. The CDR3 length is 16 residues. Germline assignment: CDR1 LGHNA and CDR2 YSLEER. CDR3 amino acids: CASSQEEGDAFNEQFF. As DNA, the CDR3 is TGCGCCAGCAGCCAAGAGGAGGGAGACGCTTTCAATGAGCAGTTCTTC.

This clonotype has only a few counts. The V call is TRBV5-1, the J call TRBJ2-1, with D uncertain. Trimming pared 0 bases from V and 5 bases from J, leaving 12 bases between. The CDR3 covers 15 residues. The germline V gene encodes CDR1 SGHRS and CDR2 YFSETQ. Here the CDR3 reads CASSLDSQLNNEQFF. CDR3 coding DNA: TGCGCCAGCAGCTTGGACAGTCAACTAAACAATGAGCAGTTCTTC.